This T cell receptor beta chain was sequenced during a study of response to subunit inactivated influenza vaccine. TCRdb redid the calling of the RT-PCR reads with MiXCR, one entry per CDR3 protein. The sample consists of 150,000 to 200,000 distinct CDR3 sequences, roughly 12% of them appearing once. V gave up 3 bases and J gave up 4 bases, with 16 bases separating them. Germline V CDR1 and CDR2: SEHNR, FQNEAQ (reference sequence). The CDR3 extends over 16 amino acids. These data were also filed under a second study, of T cells expressing NK-cell markers. In that study: TCR beta cDNA was made by 5'RACE template switching with UMIs. Sorted CD3+CD56+NKG2C+, CD3+CD56+NKG2C- and CD3+CD56-NKG2C+ T cells supplied TCR beta repertoires. The authors sequenced eight donors, of whom seven were HCMV-seropositive and one was seronegative. The study found dominant NKG2C+ clonotypes at roughly 1.0-8% of CD8+ T cells in roughly six donors. The CD3+CD56-NKG2C+ fraction of a few donors was likewise dominated by these clonotypes.

This material consisted of CD8+ T cells sorted from PBMCs, taken roughly 12 days after vaccination. The sequence was obtained from a man aged 50-60 years who received an inactivated influenza vaccine. The chain uses TRBV7-9 and TRBJ2-1; D possibly corresponds to TRBD2 (6 bases). CDR3 in DNA: TGTGCCAGCAGCTTCCGGGACTCAGTGTTTTACAATGAGCAGTTCTTC. Protein product: CASSFRDSVFYNEQFF.